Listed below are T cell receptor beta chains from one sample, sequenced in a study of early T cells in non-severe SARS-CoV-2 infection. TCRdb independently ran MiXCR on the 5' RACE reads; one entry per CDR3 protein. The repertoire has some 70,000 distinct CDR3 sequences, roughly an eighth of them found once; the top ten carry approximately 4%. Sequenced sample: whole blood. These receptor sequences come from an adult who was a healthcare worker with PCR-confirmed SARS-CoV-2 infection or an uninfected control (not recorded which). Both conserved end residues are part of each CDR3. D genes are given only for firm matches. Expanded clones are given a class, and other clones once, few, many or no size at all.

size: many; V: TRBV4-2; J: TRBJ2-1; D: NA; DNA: TGTGCCAGCAGCCAGGAAGCGGTAAGCTCCTACAATGAGCAGTTCTTC; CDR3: CASSQEAVSSYNEQFF
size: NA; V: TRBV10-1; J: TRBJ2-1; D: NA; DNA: TGCGCCAGCAGGGCCGGGACAAACAATGAGCAGTTCTTC; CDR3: CASRAGTNNEQFF
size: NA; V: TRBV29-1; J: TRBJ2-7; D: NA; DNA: TGCAGCGCTAGTGACACCATCATGGGCAACGAGCAGTACTTC; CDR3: CSASDTIMGNEQYF
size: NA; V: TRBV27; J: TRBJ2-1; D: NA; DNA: TGTGCCAGCAGTTTAGTGTTAGTCCCGGGCAATGAGCAGTTCTTC; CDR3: CASSLVLVPGNEQFF
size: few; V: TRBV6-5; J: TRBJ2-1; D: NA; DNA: TGTGCCAGCACCGTTTCAGCGGCCTCCTACAATGAGCAGTTCTTC; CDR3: CASTVSAASYNEQFF
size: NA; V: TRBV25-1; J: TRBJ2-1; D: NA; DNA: TGTGCCACCAGATTACGCAATGAGCAGTTCTTC; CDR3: CATRLRNEQFF
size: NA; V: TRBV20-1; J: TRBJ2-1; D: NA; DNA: TGCAGTGCTAGTCTTCGCCTAGCGAGTAATGAGCAGTTCTTC; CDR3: CSASLRLASNEQFF
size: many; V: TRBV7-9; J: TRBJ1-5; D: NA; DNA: TGTGCCAGCAGCCCGGGGCCCGATCAGCCCCAGCATTTT; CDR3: CASSPGPDQPQHF
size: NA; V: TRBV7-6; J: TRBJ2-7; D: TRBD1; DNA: TGTGCCAGCAGCTTCGGTCACAGGGGTTTGGCCTACGAGCAGTACTTC; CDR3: CASSFGHRGLAYEQYF
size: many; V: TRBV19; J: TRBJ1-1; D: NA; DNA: TGTGCCAGTAGTATGGAGGGGGGAGCTTTCTTT; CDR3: CASSMEGGAFF
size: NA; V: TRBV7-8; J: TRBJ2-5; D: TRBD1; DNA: TGTGCCAGCAGCTTAGGGGGCGGACAGGCCGTACGAGAGACCCAGTACTTC; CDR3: CASSLGGGQAVRETQYF
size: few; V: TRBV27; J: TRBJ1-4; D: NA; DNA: TGTGCCAGCAGTACTAAACCGACAGGCTCCTCGGGTGAAAAACTGTTTTTT; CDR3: CASSTKPTGSSGEKLFF
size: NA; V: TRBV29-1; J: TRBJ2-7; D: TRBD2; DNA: TGCAGCGTTGATCTTAGCGGGAGGTACGAGCAGTACTTC; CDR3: CSVDLSGRYEQYF
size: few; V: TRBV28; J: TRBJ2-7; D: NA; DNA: TGTGCCAGCAGTTCTGGGGCACCCTCTTGGGCGTACTTC; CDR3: CASSSGAPSWAYF
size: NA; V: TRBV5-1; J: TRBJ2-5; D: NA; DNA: TGCGCCAGCAGCACCGACCCGTCAGAGACCCAGTACTTC; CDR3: CASSTDPSETQYF
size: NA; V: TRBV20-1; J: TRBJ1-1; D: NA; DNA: TGCAGTGCTAGATTGGTCCGGGGGGTGAACACTGAAGCTTTCTTT; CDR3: CSARLVRGVNTEAFF
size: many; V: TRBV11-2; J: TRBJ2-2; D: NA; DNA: TGTGCCAGCAGCTCCGGGACGTCCGGGGAGCTGTTTTTT; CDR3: CASSSGTSGELFF
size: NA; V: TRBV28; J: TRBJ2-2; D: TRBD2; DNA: TGTGCCAGCGGGGGACTAGCGGGAGCGCACACCGGGGAGCTGTTTTTT; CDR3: CASGGLAGAHTGELFF
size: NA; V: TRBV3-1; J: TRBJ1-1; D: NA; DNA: TGTGCCAGCAGCGACGACAGACTTGAAGCTTTCTTT; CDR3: CASSDDRLEAFF
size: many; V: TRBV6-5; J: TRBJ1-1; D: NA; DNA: TGTGCCAGCACCCCCGGCAGCTTGAACACTGAAGCTTTCTTT; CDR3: CASTPGSLNTEAFF
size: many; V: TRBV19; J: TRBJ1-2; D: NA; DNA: TGTGCCAGTACCCTCGTCGGCGTGGGAGGCTACACCTTC; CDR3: CASTLVGVGGYTF
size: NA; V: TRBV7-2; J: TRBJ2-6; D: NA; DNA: TGTGCCAGCAGTACGAGTAGCTCTGGGGCCAACGTCCTGACTTTC; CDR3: CASSTSSSGANVLTF
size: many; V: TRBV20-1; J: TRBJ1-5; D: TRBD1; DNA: TGCAGTGCTAGAGATATCCAGGGGGATTATCAGCCCCAGCATTTT; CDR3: CSARDIQGDYQPQHF
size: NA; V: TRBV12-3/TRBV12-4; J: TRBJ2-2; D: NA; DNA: TGTGCCAGCAGATGGGCAGGGCGATCGAACACCGGGGAGCTGTTTTTT; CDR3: CASRWAGRSNTGELFF
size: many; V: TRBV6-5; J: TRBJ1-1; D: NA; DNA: TGTGCCAGCAGTTACTCCTCAAGTGGTGAAGCTTTCTTT; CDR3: CASSYSSSGEAFF
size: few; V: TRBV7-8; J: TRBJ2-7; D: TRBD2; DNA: TGTGCCAGCAGCCCTAGGGATAGCGGGACCCACGAGCAGTACTTC; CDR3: CASSPRDSGTHEQYF
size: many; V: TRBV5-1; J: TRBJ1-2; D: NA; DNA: TGCGCCAGCAGCTTGAATAATGGGGGCGCAAGTGGCTACACCTTC; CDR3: CASSLNNGGASGYTF
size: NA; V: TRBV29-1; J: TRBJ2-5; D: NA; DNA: TGCAGCGTTGCCGGCCGCCAAGAGACCCAGTACTTC; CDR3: CSVAGRQETQYF
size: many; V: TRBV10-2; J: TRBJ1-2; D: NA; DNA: TGCGCCAGCAGTGAGTCGGAGGGATTGGAGTATGGCTACACCTTC; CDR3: CASSESEGLEYGYTF
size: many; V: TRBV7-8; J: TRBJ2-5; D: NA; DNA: TGTGCCAGCAGCCTCTCGGAGGCCCAAGAGACCCAGTACTTC; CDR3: CASSLSEAQETQYF
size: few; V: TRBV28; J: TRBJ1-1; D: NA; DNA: TGTGCCGCCGATACAGGGCCGAACACTGAAGCTTTCTTT; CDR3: CAADTGPNTEAFF
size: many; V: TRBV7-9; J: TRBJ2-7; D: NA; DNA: TGTGCCAGCAGCCTAGGGGTCTACGAGCAGTACTTC; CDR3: CASSLGVYEQYF
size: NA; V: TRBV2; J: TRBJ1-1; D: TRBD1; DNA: TGTGCCGACACGGGACAGCTGAACACTGAAGCTTTCTTT; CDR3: CADTGQLNTEAFF
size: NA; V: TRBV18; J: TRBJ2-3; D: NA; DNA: TGTGCCAGCTCACCAAGGACGGGGACTGGGTCGGCAGATACGCAGTATTTT; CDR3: CASSPRTGTGSADTQYF
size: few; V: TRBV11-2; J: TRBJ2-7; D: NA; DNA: TGTGCCAGCAGCTTAGTCTTAAGGAAGCAGTACTTC; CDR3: CASSLVLRKQYF
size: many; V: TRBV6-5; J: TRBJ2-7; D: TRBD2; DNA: TGTGCCAGCAGTTATGGCGGGGGGGCCTACGAGCAGTACTTC; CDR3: CASSYGGGAYEQYF
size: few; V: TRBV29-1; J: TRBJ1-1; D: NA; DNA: TGCAGCGTTTCCGGCGAGAACACTGAAGCTTTCTTT; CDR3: CSVSGENTEAFF
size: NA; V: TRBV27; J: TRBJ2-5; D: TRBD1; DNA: TGTGCCAGCAGTTTTGGACAGGGGGAGGTAGGCCAAGAGACCCAGTACTTC; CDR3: CASSFGQGEVGQETQYF
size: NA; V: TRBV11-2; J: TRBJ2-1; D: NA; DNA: TGTGCCAGCAGTTTCAGCCCGAATGAGCAGTTCTTC; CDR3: CASSFSPNEQFF
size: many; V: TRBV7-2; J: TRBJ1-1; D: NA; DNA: TGTGCCAGCAGCCCATATTTGAACACTGAAGCTTTCTTT; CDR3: CASSPYLNTEAFF